This T cell receptor beta chain was retrieved from a study of T cell repertoires in cytomegalovirus infection. Across the whole study: Evidence of both CMV infection and a matching HLA type came from public TCR beta signatures. Broader study findings: Cumulative public TCR beta family frequency identified CMV carriers with the relevant HLA.

Each CDR3 protein gets one entry after TCRdb re-called the reads with MiXCR. The sample yields about 320,000 distinct CDR3 sequences, over 7.5% seen once. CDR3 length: 12 residues. CDR1 is LGHDT, CDR2 YNNKEL, per germline (reference sequence). This clonotype was counted between two and nine times. No antigen is known for it. The junction does not match germline at one end; this may be a read error. Specimen: PBMCs. This sequence originates from a human donor in good health (CMV status not recorded). Some clones in this sample may be carry-over from other donors' samples. The chain joins TRBV3-1 to TRBJ1-2, with unresolved D. CDR3 nucleotides: TGTGCCAGCGCTAGGACCAACTCTGGCTACACCTTC. This encodes CASARTNSGYTF.